This TCR beta chain emerged from a study of T-cell reconstitution after alpha-beta-depleted transplantation in children. Preparation of the TCRbeta library involved a method that used unique molecular identifiers. TCRdb re-called the PCR reads with MiXCR, one entry per CDR3 protein. Of around 800,000 distinct CDR3 sequences listed, less than 20% were seen once; the top ten hold roughly 5%. The CDR3 has 13 amino acids. In germline, CDR1 is SQVTM, CDR2 ANQGSEA. With 1 base clipped from V and 5 bases from J, the junction kept 4 bases outside the gene matches. General study results and limits: After one year, T-cell counts and TCRbeta diversity mostly came from new T cells. Several hundred expanded graft clones reportedly gave rise to the alpha-beta T cells present about two months after transplant.

This clonotype was observed a handful of times. Its antigen is currently unknown. The V gene is TRBV29-1, the J gene TRBJ2-7; 8 bases are a match to TRBD1. The material was PBMCs, mostly from graft donor cells, obtained 360 days after TCRalphabeta/CD19-depleted stem cell transplant. The sequence derives from a male patient younger than 18 who had a stem cell transplant for acute lymphoblastic leukemia, so the T cells may come from the graft donor. CDR3 nucleotide sequence: TGCAGCGTTGAAGGGCAGGGGGCCGACGAGCAGTACTTC. Protein product: CSVEGQGADEQYF.